This TCR beta chain was captured in a study of T cell responses to AZD1222 COVID-19 vaccine. Germline assignment: CDR1 SGHDN and CDR2 FVKESK. V dropped 8 bases and J dropped 3 bases, with 8 bases sitting between them. This CDR3 contains 11 residues. Only in-frame clones appear in the TCRdb table, and some are missing; sequencing was by immunoSEQ multiplex PCR. Among about 180,000 clones listed, about 87% were seen once. The chain carries TRBV14 and TRBJ2-7, with D uncertain. The clonotype was recovered from an adult who received the MenACWY meningococcal vaccine as a control. This specimen consisted of peripheral blood, obtained 28 days after the second dose of the MenACWY control vaccine. This CDR3 reads CASGALYEQYF. The CDR3 bases are TGTGCCAGCGGAGCGCTCTACGAGCAGTACTTC.